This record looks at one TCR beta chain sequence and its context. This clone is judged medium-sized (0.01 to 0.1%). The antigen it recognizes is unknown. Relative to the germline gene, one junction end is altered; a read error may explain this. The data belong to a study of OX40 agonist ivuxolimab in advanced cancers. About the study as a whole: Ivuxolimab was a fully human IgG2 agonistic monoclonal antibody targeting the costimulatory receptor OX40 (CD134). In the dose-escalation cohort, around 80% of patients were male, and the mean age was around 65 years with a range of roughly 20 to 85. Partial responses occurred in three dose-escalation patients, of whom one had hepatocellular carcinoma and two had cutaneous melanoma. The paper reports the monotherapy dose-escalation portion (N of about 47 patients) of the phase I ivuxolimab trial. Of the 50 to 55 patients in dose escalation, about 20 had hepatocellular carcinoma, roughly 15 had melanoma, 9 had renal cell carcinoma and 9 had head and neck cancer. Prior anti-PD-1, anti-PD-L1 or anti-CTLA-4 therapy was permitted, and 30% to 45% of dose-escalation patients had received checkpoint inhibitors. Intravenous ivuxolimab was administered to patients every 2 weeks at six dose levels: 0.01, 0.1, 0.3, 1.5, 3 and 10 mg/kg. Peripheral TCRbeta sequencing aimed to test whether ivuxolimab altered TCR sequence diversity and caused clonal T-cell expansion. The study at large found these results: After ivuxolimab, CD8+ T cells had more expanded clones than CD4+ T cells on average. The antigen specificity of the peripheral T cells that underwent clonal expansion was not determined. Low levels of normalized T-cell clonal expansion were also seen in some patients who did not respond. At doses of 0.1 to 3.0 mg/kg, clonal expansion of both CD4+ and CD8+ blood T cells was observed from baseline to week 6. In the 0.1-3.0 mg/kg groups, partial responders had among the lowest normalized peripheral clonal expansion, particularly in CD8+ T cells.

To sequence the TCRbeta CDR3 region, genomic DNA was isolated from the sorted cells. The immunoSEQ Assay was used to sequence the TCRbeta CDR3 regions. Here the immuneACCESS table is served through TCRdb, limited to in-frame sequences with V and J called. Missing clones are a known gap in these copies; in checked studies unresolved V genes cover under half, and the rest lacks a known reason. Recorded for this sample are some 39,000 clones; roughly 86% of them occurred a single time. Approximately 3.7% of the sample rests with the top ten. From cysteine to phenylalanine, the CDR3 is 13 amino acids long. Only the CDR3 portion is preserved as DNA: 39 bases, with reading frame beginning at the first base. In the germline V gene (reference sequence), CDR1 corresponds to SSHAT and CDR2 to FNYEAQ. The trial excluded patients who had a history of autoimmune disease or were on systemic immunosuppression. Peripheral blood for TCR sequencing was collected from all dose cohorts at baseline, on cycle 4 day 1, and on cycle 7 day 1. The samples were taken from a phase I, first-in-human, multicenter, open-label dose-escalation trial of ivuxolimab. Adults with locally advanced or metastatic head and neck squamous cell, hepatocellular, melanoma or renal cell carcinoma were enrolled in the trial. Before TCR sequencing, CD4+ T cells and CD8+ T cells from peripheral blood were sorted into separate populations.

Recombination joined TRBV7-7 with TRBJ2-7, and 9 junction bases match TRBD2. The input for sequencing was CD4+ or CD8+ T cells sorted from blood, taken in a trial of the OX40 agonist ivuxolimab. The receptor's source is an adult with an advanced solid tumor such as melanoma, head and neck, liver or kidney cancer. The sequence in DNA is TGTGCTAGCAGCCTTAGCGGGAGCGGCGAGCAGTACTTC. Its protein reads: CASSLSGSGEQYF.